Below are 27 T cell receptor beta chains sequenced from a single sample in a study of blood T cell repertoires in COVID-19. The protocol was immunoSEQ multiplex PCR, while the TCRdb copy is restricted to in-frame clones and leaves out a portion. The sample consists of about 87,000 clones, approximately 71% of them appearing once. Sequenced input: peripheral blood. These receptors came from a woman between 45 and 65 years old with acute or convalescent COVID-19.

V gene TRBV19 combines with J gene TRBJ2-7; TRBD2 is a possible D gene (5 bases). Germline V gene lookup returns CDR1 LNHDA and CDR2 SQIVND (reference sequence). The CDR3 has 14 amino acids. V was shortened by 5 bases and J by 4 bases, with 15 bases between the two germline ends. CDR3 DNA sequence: TGTGCCAGTAGTCCGGCGGGTGTAGGGTACGAGCAGTACTTC. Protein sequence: CASSPAGVGYEQYF.

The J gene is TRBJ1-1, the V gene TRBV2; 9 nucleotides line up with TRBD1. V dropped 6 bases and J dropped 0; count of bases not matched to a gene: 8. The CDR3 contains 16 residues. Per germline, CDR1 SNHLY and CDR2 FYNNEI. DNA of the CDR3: TGTGCCAGCAGGCCCGGGACAGGGCTTGTGAACACTGAAGCTTTCTTT. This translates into CASRPGTGLVNTEAFF.

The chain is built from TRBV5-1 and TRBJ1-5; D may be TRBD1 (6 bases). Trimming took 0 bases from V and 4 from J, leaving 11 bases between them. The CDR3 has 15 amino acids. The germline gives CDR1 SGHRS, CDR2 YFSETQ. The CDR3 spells CASSLEAGVNQPQHF. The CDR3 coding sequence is TGCGCCAGCAGCTTGGAGGCAGGGGTAAATCAGCCCCAGCATTTT.

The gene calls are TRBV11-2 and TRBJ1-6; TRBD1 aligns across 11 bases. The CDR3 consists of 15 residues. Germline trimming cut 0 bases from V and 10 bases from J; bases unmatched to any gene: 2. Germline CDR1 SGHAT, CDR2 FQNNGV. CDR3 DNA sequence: TGTGCCAGCAGCTTAGAGGGACAGGGGGTCTCACCCCTCCACTTT. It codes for CASSLEGQGVSPLHF.

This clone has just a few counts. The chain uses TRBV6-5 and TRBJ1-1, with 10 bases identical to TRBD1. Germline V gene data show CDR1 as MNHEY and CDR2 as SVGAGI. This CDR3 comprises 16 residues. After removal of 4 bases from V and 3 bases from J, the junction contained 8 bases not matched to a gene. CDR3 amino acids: CASSSDRGRGHTEAFF. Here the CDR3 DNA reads TGTGCCAGCAGTTCCGACAGGGGGCGCGGACACACTGAAGCTTTCTTT.

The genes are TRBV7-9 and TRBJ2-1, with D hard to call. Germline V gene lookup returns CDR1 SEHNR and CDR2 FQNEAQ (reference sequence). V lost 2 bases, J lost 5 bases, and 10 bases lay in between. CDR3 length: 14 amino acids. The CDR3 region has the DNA TGTGCCAGCAGCTTAAGGCGACTGGACAATGAGCAGTTCTTC. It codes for CASSLRRLDNEQFF.

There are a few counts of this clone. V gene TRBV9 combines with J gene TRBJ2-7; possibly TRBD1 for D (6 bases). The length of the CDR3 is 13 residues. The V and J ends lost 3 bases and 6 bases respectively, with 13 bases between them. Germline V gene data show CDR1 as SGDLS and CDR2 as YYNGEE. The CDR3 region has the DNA TGTGCCAGCAGCGCAACCCCAGGGGTCGAGCAGTACTTC. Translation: CASSATPGVEQYF.

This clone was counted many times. CDR3 in DNA: TGTGCCAGCAGCTCCGGCGGGACTGAAGCTTTCTTT. Its protein is CASSSGGTEAFF. The J gene is TRBJ1-1, the V gene TRBV5-6; the D is unclear. Germline V gene data show CDR1 as SGHDT and CDR2 as YYEEEE. The V and J ends lost 3 bases and 5 bases respectively, with 8 bases between them. The CDR3 runs 12 residues.

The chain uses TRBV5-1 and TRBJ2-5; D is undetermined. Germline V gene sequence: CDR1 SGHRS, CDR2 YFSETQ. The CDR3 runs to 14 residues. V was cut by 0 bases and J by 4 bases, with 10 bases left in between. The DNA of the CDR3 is TGCGCCAGCAGCTTGGGGTACGGTCTAGAGACCCAGTACTTC. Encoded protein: CASSLGYGLETQYF.

CDR3 DNA sequence: TGTGCCAGCAGCCCCCGACAGGGGAAGTCGAACACTGAAGCTTTCTTT. Translated: CASSPRQGKSNTEAFF. The chain couples TRBV3-1 (or the pseudogene TRBV3-2) to TRBJ1-1; 8 bases are a match to TRBD1. V lost 4 bases and J lost 1; bases outside the gene matches: 8. Germline assignment: CDR1 LGHDT and CDR2 YNNKEL (reference sequence). The CDR3 is made up of 16 amino acids.

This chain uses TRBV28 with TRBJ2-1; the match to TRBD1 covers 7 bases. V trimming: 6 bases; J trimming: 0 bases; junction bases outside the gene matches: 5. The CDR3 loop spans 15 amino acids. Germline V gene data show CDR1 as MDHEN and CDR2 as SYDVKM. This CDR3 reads CASRPTGSSYNEQFF. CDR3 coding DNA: TGTGCCAGCAGGCCGACAGGGAGCTCCTACAATGAGCAGTTCTTC.

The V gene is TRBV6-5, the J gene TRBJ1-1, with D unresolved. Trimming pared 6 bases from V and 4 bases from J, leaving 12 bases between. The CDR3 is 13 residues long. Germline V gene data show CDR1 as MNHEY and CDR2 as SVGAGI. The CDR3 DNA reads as TGTGCCAGCAGGCAGGCCGACCCCACTGAAGCTTTCTTT. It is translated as CASRQADPTEAFF.

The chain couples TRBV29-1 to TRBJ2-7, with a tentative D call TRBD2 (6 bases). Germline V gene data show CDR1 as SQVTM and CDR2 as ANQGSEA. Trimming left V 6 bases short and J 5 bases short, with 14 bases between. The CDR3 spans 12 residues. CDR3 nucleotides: TGCAGCGTCCTCTGGGGGGTCCACGAGCAGTACTTC. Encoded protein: CSVLWGVHEQYF.

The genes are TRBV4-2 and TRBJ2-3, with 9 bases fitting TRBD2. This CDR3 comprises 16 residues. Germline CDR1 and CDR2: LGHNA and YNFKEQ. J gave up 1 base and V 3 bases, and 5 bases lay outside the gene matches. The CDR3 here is CASSQLAGAGTDTQYF. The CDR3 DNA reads TGTGCCAGCAGCCAGTTAGCGGGGGCCGGCACAGATACGCAGTATTTT.

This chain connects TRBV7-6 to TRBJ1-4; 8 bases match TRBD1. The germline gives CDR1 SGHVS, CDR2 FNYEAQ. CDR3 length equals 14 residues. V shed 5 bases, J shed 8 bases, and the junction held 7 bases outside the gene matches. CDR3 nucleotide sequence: TGTGCCAGCAGCCGTACAGGGGGTGGAGAAAAACTGTTTTTT. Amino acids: CASSRTGGGEKLFF.

CDR3 sequence (DNA): TGTGCCATAGGAGTTACAGGGTATGGCTACACCTTC. The encoded protein is CAIGVTGYGYTF. The chain has TRBV2 and TRBJ1-2, with D possibly TRBD1 on 6 matching bases. The germline V gene has CDR1 SNHLY and CDR2 FYNNEI. The V and J ends lost 10 bases and 5 bases respectively, with 14 bases between them. The CDR3 runs 12 residues. Variable domain in full (rest from reference TRBV2 and TRBJ1-2): EPEVTQTPSHQVTQMGQEVILRCVPISNHLYFYWYRQILGQKVEFLVSFYNNEISEKSEIFDDQFSVERPDGSNFTLKIRSTKLEDSAMYFCAIGVTGYGYTFGSGTRLTVV.

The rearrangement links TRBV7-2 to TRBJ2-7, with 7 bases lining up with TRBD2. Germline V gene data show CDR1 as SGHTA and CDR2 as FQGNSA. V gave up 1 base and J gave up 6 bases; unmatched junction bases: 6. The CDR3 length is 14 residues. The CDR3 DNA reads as TGTGCCAGCAGCTTAGTCCAAGGACTAGGCGAGCAGTACTTC. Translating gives CASSLVQGLGEQYF. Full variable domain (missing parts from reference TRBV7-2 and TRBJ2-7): GAGVSQSPSNKVTEKGKDVELRCDPISGHTALYWYRQSLGQGLEFLIYFQGNSAPDKSGLPSDRFSAERTGGSVSTLTIQRTQQEDSAVYLCASSLVQGLGEQYFGPGTRLTVT.

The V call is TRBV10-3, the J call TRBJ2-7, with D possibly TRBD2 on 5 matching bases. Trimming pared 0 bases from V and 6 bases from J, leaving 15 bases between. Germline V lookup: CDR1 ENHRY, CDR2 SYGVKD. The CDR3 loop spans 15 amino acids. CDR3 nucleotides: TGTGCCATCAGTGAGTCTCGGCTAGCTGCTTCCGAGCAGTACTTC. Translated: CAISESRLAASEQYF.

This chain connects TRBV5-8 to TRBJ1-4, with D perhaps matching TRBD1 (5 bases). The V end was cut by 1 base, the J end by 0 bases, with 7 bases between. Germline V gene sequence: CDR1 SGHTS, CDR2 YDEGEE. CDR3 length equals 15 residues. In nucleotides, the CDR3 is TGTGCCAGCAGCTTGTGGGGGGCAACTAATGAAAAACTGTTTTTT. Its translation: CASSLWGATNEKLFF.

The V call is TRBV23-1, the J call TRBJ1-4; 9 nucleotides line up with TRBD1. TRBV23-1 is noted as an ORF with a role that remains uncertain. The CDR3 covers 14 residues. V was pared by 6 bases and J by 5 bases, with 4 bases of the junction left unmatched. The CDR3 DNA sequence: TGCGCCAGCAGCCTGACAGGGGGGAATGAAAAACTGTTTTTT. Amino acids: CASSLTGGNEKLFF.

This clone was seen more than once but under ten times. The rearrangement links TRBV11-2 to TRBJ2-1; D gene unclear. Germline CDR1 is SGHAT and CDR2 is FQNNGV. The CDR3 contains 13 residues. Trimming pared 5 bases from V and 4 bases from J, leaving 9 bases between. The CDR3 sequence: CASSPGSYNEQFF. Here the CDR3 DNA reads TGTGCCAGCAGCCCCGGGTCTTACAATGAGCAGTTCTTC.

The CDR3 spells CASTDRDRGTDTQYF. The DNA for the CDR3 is TGTGCCAGCACCGACCGGGACAGGGGAACAGATACGCAGTATTTT. This rearrangement joins TRBV6-5 to TRBJ2-3; TRBD1 aligns across 10 bases. The CDR3 runs to 15 residues. The germline gives CDR1 MNHEY, CDR2 SVGAGI. The V gene end was trimmed by 7 bases and the J gene end by 3 bases; junction bases not matched to a gene: 7.

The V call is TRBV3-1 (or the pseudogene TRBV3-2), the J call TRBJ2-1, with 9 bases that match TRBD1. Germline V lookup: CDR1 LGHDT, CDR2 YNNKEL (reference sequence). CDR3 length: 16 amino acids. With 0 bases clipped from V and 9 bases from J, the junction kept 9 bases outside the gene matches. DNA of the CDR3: TGTGCCAGCAGCCAAGAGTTCTCAGGGACAGGGATTGAGCAGTTCTTC. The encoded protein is CASSQEFSGTGIEQFF.

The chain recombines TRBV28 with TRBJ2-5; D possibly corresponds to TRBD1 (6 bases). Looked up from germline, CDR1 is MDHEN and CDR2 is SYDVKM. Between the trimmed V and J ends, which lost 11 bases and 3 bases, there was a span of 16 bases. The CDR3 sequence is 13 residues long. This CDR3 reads CAANRDGEETQYF. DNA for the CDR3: TGTGCCGCCAACAGGGACGGAGAAGAGACCCAGTACTTC.

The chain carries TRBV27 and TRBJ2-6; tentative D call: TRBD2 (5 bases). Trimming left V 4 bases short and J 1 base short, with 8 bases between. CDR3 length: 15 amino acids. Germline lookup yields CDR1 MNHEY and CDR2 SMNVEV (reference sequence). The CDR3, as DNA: TGTGCCAGCAGTTCGCCGGGGTCTGGGGCCAACGTCCTGACTTTC. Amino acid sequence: CASSSPGSGANVLTF.

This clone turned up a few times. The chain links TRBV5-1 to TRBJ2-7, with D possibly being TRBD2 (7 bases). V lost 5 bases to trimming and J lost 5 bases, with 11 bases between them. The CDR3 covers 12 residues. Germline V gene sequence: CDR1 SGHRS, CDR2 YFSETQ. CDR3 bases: TGCGCCAGCAGTAGGGGGGGTAACGAGCAGTACTTC. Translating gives CASSRGGNEQYF.

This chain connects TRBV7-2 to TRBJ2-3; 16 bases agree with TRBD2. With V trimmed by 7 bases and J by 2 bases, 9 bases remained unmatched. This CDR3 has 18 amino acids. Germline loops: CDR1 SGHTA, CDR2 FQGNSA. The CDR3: CASTHRGTSGGATDTQYF. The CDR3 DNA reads TGTGCCAGCACCCACAGGGGGACTAGCGGGGGGGCCACAGATACGCAGTATTTT.